The 16 T cell receptor beta chains below were found in one sample sequenced in a study of neurological immune-mediated disorders. TCRdb redid the calling of the 5' RACE reads with MiXCR, one entry per CDR3 protein. This sample has about 44,000 distinct CDR3 sequences, with around a fifth found just once. Time point reported: technical triplicate 3. What was sequenced was PBMCs. Receptor source: a man aged 55 to 70 with HTLV-1-associated myelopathy (HAM/TSP).

This clonotype was detected many times. This sequence joins TRBV5-1 and TRBJ1-4; tentatively, D is TRBD1 (6 bases). The germline CDR1 and CDR2 sequences are SGHRS and YFSETQ. Trimming shortened V by 1 base and J by 8 bases, and 15 bases separated the two germline ends. CDR3 size: 15 residues. As DNA, the CDR3 is TGCGCCAGCAGCTTGAATGCAGGGGAGGAAGAAAAACTGTTTTTT. This encodes CASSLNAGEEEKLFF. Full variable domain (remainder filled in from reference TRBV5-1 and TRBJ1-4): KAGVTQTPRYLIKTRGQQVTLSCSPISGHRSVSWYQQTPGQGLQFLFEYFSETQRNKGNFPGRFSGRQFSNSRSEMNVSTLELGDSALYLCASSLNAGEEEKLFFGSGTQLSVL.

Remarks on this clonotype: Sequence at one end of the junction differs from germline and may be a read error. The rearrangement joins TRBV20-1 to TRBJ2-2; D might be TRBD2 (5 bases). The length of the CDR3 is 14 residues. Germline assignment: CDR1 DFQATT and CDR2 SNEGSKA (reference sequence). The CDR3 reads CSASDLGTTGELLF. The CDR3 coding sequence is TGCAGTGCTAGCGATCTGGGTACCACCGGGGAGCTGCTTTTT.

This clonotype was seen repeatedly, ten times or more. The chain combines TRBV7-9 with TRBJ1-1; no reliable D call. Trimming shortened V by 5 bases and J by 4 bases, and 17 bases separated the two germline ends. This CDR3 region has 15 residues. Germline V lookup: CDR1 SEHNR, CDR2 FQNEAQ (reference sequence). The CDR3 nucleotides read TGTGCCAGCAGCCCTTCGCCGGGGATGGGCACTGAAGCTTTCTTT. Translated: CASSPSPGMGTEAFF.

In its sample, this clonotype was seen many times. The DNA of the CDR3 is TGTGCCAGCAGCTTAGCACCACAGGGCCGCAATGAGCAGTTCTTC. Translated: CASSLAPQGRNEQFF. The chain recombines TRBV7-2 with TRBJ2-1; possibly TRBD1 for D (6 bases). CDR1 and CDR2 (germline): SGHTA, FQGNSA. With 0 bases removed from V and 6 bases from J, the gap between germline ends came to 12 bases. The CDR3 is 15 amino acids.

Many counts were recorded for this clonotype. This chain joins TRBV5-1 and TRBJ2-1; D remains unclear. Germline V lookup: CDR1 SGHRS, CDR2 YFSETQ. The CDR3 consists of 15 residues. Trimming took 2 bases from V and 6 from J, leaving 15 bases between them. Here the CDR3 DNA reads TGCGCCAGCAGCTTCTCGGGCGGAAGCCGCAATGAGCAGTTCTTC. Its protein product is CASSFSGGSRNEQFF.

This clonotype was observed many times. The CDR3, as DNA: TGTGCCAGCAGGGGACAGGGGGCGCCTGGCTACACCTTC. It encodes CASRGQGAPGYTF. The rearrangement joins TRBV6-5 to TRBJ1-2; TRBD1 agrees at 12 bases. After removal of 6 bases from V and 7 bases from J, the junction contained 3 bases not matched to a gene. This CDR3 contains 13 residues. Germline CDR1 is MNHEY and CDR2 is SVGAGI.

This clonotype turned up a few times. The chain carries TRBV3-1 and TRBJ2-7; TRBD2 aligns across 9 bases. The J segment lost 9 bases and the V segment lost 3 bases, leaving 18 bases of the junction unmatched. The length of the CDR3 is 17 residues. The germline V gene encodes CDR1 LGHDT and CDR2 YNNKEL (reference sequence). CDR3 DNA: TGTGCCAGCAGCCAGGGATCAAGCGGGCTAGCGGGACCCAGGCAGTACTTC. It codes for CASSQGSSGLAGPRQYF.

This clonotype was observed many times. The chain joins TRBV20-1 to TRBJ2-7; D might be TRBD2 (6 bases). Trimming took 3 bases from V and 5 from J, leaving 17 bases between them. CDR1 and CDR2 from the germline V gene are DFQATT and SNEGSKA (reference sequence). This CDR3 has 14 residues. CDR3 sequence: CSASLPLARNEQYF. Here the CDR3 DNA reads TGCAGTGCTAGCCTCCCACTAGCAAGGAACGAGCAGTACTTC.

The sample holds many counts of this clonotype. The chain employs TRBV3-1 and TRBJ2-7; possibly TRBD1 for D (6 bases). This CDR3 is 13 amino acids long. V lost 4 bases, J lost 2 bases, and 9 bases lay in between. Per germline, CDR1 LGHDT and CDR2 YNNKEL (reference sequence). The CDR3 DNA follows: TGTGCCAGCAGCCGGAGGACAGCCTACGAGCAGTACTTC. Translating gives CASSRRTAYEQYF.

This chain links TRBV5-5 with TRBJ2-7, with 9 bases lining up with TRBD1. The CDR3 consists of 15 residues. From germline, CDR1 is SGHKS and CDR2 YYEKEE (reference sequence). The junction had 15 bases not matched to a gene; V was cut back by 5 bases and J by 9 bases. DNA for the CDR3: TGTGCCAGCAGGTCGGGACAGGGCTTATACCACGCGCAGTACTTC. Translated: CASRSGQGLYHAQYF.

This clonotype was observed a handful of times. The chain joins TRBV28 to TRBJ2-7; D tentatively reads TRBD1 or TRBD2 (5 bases each). Germline V gene lookup returns CDR1 MDHEN and CDR2 SYDVKM. The CDR3 length is 14 residues. V shed 6 bases and J shed 5 bases, with 17 bases lying between them. The CDR3 region has the DNA TGTGCCAGCAGCTCGGGGCCCTTCGTTAACGAGCAGTACTTC. As protein: CASSSGPFVNEQYF.

The table lists this clonotype with many counts. The chain recombines TRBV3-1 with TRBJ1-3, with D unclear. Germline V gene sequence: CDR1 LGHDT, CDR2 YNNKEL (reference sequence). V dropped 3 bases and J dropped 0 bases, with 12 bases sitting between them. CDR3 length: 16 amino acids. The CDR3: CASSHLAVLSGNTIYF. Here the CDR3 DNA reads TGTGCCAGCAGCCATTTGGCAGTCCTCTCTGGAAACACCATATATTTT.

This clonotype has ten or more counts. The chain uses TRBV20-1 and TRBJ2-1; the D is unclear. The V end was cut by 3 bases, the J end by 12 bases, with 9 bases between. This CDR3 comprises 10 residues. In germline, CDR1 is DFQATT, CDR2 SNEGSKA (reference sequence). The CDR3 reads CSASREWQFF. CDR3 bases: TGCAGTGCTAGCCGTGAGTGGCAGTTCTTC.

Notes on this clonotype: The junction departs from the called germline gene at one end, perhaps through a read error. The V and J genes are TRBV28 and TRBJ2-3; D uncertain. Germline V gives CDR1 MDHEN, CDR2 SYDVKM. This CDR3 region has 11 residues. CDR3 residues: CASKSADRQYF. CDR3 nucleotides: TGTGCCAGCAAATCTGCAGATAGGCAGTATTTT.

This clonotype was counted many times. V gene TRBV5-1 combines with J gene TRBJ1-5; weak D call: TRBD1 (6 bases). The CDR3 sequence is 15 residues long. Germline V gene lookup returns CDR1 SGHRS and CDR2 YFSETQ. Deletions cut 5 bases from V and 0 bases from J, with 12 bases between. The CDR3 DNA follows: TGCGCCAGCAGACAGGGTGGGGATAGCAATCAGCCCCAGCATTTT. Translating gives CASRQGGDSNQPQHF.

This clonotype came up many times. The chain is built from TRBV20-1 and TRBJ2-7, with D possibly matching TRBD1 (5 bases). Germline V gives CDR1 DFQATT, CDR2 SNEGSKA (reference sequence). Trimming removed 6 bases at V and 5 bases at J, with 11 bases between. The CDR3 consists of 11 residues. The CDR3 DNA reads as TGCAGTGCCCTGAAAGGGGACGAGCAGTACTTC. This gives the protein CSALKGDEQYF.